A selection of T cell receptor beta chains follows, all from one sample in a study of response to subunit inactivated influenza vaccine. A single record per CDR3 protein comes from TCRdb applying MiXCR to the RT-PCR reads. In the table there are 490,000 or so distinct CDR3 sequences, around 8% of which are singletons. Specimen: PBMCs from blood, collected 23 months after vaccination. The receptors come from a man between 50 and 75 years old who received an inactivated influenza vaccine. CDR3s include the opening cysteine and the closing phenylalanine or tryptophan. A D gene is named only where the DNA matches it firmly. Where a row states a size, it is once, few, many or the class of an expanded clone; other rows omit it.

TRBJ2-1,many,TRBV4-2,TRBD2,TGTGCCAGCAGCCCCCCCCTAGGGAGCGGGAGTCGGGGAGACAATGAGCAGTTCTTC,CASSPPLGSGSRGDNEQFF
TRBJ1-1,many,TRBV12-3/TRBV12-4,NA,TGTGCCAGCACTCGCCTAAGGGCGGCTGAAGCTTTCTTT,CASTRLRAAEAFF
TRBJ2-7,many,TRBV20-1,NA,TGCAGTGCCTTAGGTCAGTCTGCAGTAGGCTTC,CSALGQSAVGF
TRBJ2-2,few,TRBV6-2/TRBV6-3,NA,TGTGCCAGCAGTTACATCAGAAACACCGGGGAGCTGTTTTTT,CASSYIRNTGELFF
TRBJ2-7,NA,TRBV5-5,NA,TGTGCCAGCAGCTTTGGGGGCCTCCCCCAGGCCTACGAGCAGTACTTC,CASSFGGLPQAYEQYF
TRBJ2-1,many,TRBV7-2,NA,TGTGCCAGCAGCAGCCCCTTCCGGGAGCAGTTCTTC,CASSSPFREQFF
TRBJ2-7,many,TRBV11-2,NA,TGTGCCAGCAGCTTCCTTGGGACTGGCTACGAGCAGTACTTC,CASSFLGTGYEQYF
TRBJ1-4,few,TRBV15,NA,TGTGCCACCAGCAGTCCCCTCTCGCGGGCCAGGGAATGGGAAAAACTGTTTTTT,CATSSPLSRAREWEKLFF
TRBJ1-2,NA,TRBV28,TRBD1,TGTGCCAGCAGTTCCGGGACAGGGGGCGCAGGCTATGGCTACACCTTC,CASSSGTGGAGYGYTF
TRBJ2-1,few,TRBV18,TRBD1,TGTGCCAGCTCATCTTCCGACAGGGTACGTGAGCAGTTCTTC,CASSSSDRVREQFF
TRBJ2-7,many,TRBV19,NA,TGTGCCAGTAGTTCCTCGGGACACATCTCCTACGAGCAGTACTTC,CASSSSGHISYEQYF
TRBJ2-7,few,TRBV5-1,NA,TGCGCCAGCAGCGGGGGCAGGAAGAACGAGCAGTACTTC,CASSGGRKNEQYF
TRBJ1-1,NA,TRBV6-1,NA,TGTGCCAGCAGTCCAGGGTCTAGGTTGACTGAAGCTTTCTTT,CASSPGSRLTEAFF
TRBJ2-3,many,TRBV7-8,NA,TGTGCCAGCAGCTTGGGTATAACAGATACGCAGTATTTT,CASSLGITDTQYF
TRBJ2-3,NA,TRBV3-1,NA,TGTGCCAGCAGCCCCTCGCCTTACACAGATACGCAGTATTTT,CASSPSPYTDTQYF
TRBJ2-1,NA,TRBV5-6,NA,TGTGCCAGCAGTTCGCCCGGACGAGACTATGAGCAGTTCTTC,CASSSPGRDYEQFF
TRBJ2-7,many,TRBV5-6,NA,TGTGCCAGCAGCGCGGACACGGACTACGAGCAGTACTTC,CASSADTDYEQYF
TRBJ2-2,few,TRBV7-9,NA,TGTGCCAGCAGCTTAGGGGAGTTCGCGAACACCGGGGAGCTGTTTTTT,CASSLGEFANTGELFF
TRBJ2-7,few,TRBV7-2,NA,TGTGCCAGCTCAAGGACAGCGTCAAACTACGAGCAGTACTTC,CASSRTASNYEQYF
TRBJ2-5,few,TRBV20-1,NA,TGCAGTGCTAGAGCCGGGCGACAAGAGACCCAGTACTTC,CSARAGRQETQYF
TRBJ1-5,NA,TRBV4-1,NA,TGCGCCAGCAGCCCTGAAGGGGGGATTAGCAATCAGCCCCAGCATTTT,CASSPEGGISNQPQHF
TRBJ2-1,many,TRBV12-3/TRBV12-4,TRBD2,TGTGCCAGCAGTTGGCTAGCGGGCCTCTCCTACAATGAGCAGTTCTTC,CASSWLAGLSYNEQFF
TRBJ1-3,few,TRBV7-2,TRBD1,TGTGCCAGCAGCTTCAGACAGGGAGTCTCTGGAAACACCATATATTTT,CASSFRQGVSGNTIYF
TRBJ2-3,NA,TRBV20-1,NA,TGCAGTGCTAGAGAGCACAACACAGATACGCAGTATTTT,CSAREHNTDTQYF
TRBJ1-5,few,TRBV15,NA,TGTGCCACCAGCATGAGGTTACAGGGCAATCAGCCCCAGCATTTT,CATSMRLQGNQPQHF
TRBJ1-1,many,TRBV29-1,NA,TGCAGCGTTGGGCAGGGAGCGAACACTGAAGCTTTCTTT,CSVGQGANTEAFF
TRBJ2-7,NA,TRBV2,NA,TGTGCCAGCAGTAAGGACCGGAGCTCCTACGAGCAGTACTTC,CASSKDRSSYEQYF
TRBJ2-3,NA,TRBV4-3,TRBD2,TGCGCCAGCAGCCAAGAGGGACTAGCGGGGGACCTTAGCACAGATACGCAGTATTTT,CASSQEGLAGDLSTDTQYF
TRBJ2-5,few,TRBV11-3,NA,TGTGCCAGCAGCTTAGTGCCCGGGGAGACCCAGTACTTC,CASSLVPGETQYF
TRBJ1-5,many,TRBV20-1,NA,TGCAGTGCCTACAGGGAGAGCAATCAGCCCCAGCATTTT,CSAYRESNQPQHF
TRBJ2-3,few,TRBV20-1,NA,TGCAGTGCCCTCGTGAGAGATACGCAGTATTTT,CSALVRDTQYF
TRBJ2-3,NA,TRBV4-1,NA,TGCGCCAGCAGCCCTCGCGGGGACGATACGCAGTATTTT,CASSPRGDDTQYF
TRBJ2-3,many,TRBV7-2,NA,TGTGCCAGCAGCTTAGGCGGGACTAGCACAGATACGCAGTATTTT,CASSLGGTSTDTQYF
TRBJ1-5,NA,TRBV3-1,TRBD1,TGTGCCAGCAGCCAGGGGGACAGGGGGAATCAGCCCCAGCATTTT,CASSQGDRGNQPQHF
TRBJ2-1,many,TRBV4-3,TRBD2,TGCGCCAGCAGCCAAGATTTGGCCAGCGGGGCCTACAATGAGCAGTTCTTC,CASSQDLASGAYNEQFF
TRBJ1-6,few,TRBV6-1,NA,TGTGCCAGCAGTGAAAATGGGGTATCACCCCTCCACTTT,CASSENGVSPLHF
TRBJ2-2,many,TRBV15,NA,TGTGCCACCAGCAGAGACGCCCTCCAGAGCGGCACCGGGGAGCTGTTTTTT,CATSRDALQSGTGELFF